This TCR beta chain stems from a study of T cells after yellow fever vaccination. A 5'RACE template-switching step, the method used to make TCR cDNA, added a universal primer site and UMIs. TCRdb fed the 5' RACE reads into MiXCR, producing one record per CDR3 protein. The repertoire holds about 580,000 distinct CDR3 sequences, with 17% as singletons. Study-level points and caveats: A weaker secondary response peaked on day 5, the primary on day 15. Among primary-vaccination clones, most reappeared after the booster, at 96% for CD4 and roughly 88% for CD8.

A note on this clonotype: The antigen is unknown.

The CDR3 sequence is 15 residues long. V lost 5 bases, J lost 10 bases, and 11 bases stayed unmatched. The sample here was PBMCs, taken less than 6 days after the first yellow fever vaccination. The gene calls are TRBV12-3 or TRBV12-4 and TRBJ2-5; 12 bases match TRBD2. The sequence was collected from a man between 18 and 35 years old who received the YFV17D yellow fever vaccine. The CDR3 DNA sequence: TGTGCCAGCAGTCAAGACCTAGCGGGGGGGTTCGGCCAGTACTTC. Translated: CASSQDLAGGFGQYF.